This T cell receptor (beta chain) was retrieved from a study of blood T cell repertoires in COVID-19. Study overall: Specimens from acute and convalescent COVID-19 originated in the United States, Italy and Spain.

This CDR3 is 19 amino acids long. Germline V gives CDR1 LNHNV, CDR2 YYDKDF (reference sequence). J gave up 0 bases and V 0 bases, and 11 bases lay outside the gene matches. Libraries were prepared by immunoSEQ multiplex PCR; TCRdb keeps only in-frame clonotypes and omits some of them. The data hold 40,000 to 50,000 clones, with nearly 90% observed a single time. The source of this sequence is a human donor in a cohort sampled during active COVID-19. The rearrangement uses TRBV15 and TRBJ1-5, with 7 bases lining up with TRBD1. Material for sequencing was peripheral blood. The CDR3 nucleotides are TGTGCCACCAGCAGAGACCTACCCGACAGGGTTTATAGCAATCAGCCCCAGCATTTT. It specifies CATSRDLPDRVYSNQPQHF.